The 10 T cell receptor beta chains in this list originate from one sample, sequenced in a study of shared clonotypes between healthy human individuals. This table comes from immunoSEQ multiplex PCR, and its TCRdb copy is limited to in-frame clones, with some not included. The table records 2 million to 3 million clones, 93% of them present only once. Sequencing was carried out using naive CD4+ T cells from PBMCs. Sample subset: CD45RA+ positively selected. Source of these receptors: a man aged 18 to 35 in good health. Some clones in this sample may be carry-over from other donors' samples.

With regard to this clone: Given a much more abundant clone one base away, this may be a read error. The chain links TRBV5-8 to TRBJ2-7; D is uncertain. Germline values: CDR1 SGHTS, CDR2 YDEGEE. The V end lost 2 bases, the J end lost 2 bases, and 2 bases lay between the germline ends. This CDR3 spans 11 amino acids. The chain's CDR3 is CASSFAYEQYF. CDR3 DNA sequence: TGTGCCAGCAGCTTCGCCTACGAGCAGTACTTC.

The chain employs TRBV6-1 and TRBJ2-7; possibly TRBD1 or TRBD2 for D (5 bases each). The V gene's germline CDR1 is MNHNS and CDR2 SASEGT. This CDR3 region has 12 residues. Trimming left V 3 bases short and J 6 bases short, with 9 bases between. The CDR3 reads CASSEMGVEQYF. The CDR3 DNA reads as TGTGCCAGCAGTGAGATGGGGGTCGAGCAGTACTTC.

The J gene is TRBJ2-1, the V gene TRBV5-6, with D tentatively TRBD1 or TRBD2 (5 bases each). Per the germline V gene, CDR1 is SGHDT and CDR2 is YYEEEE. CDR3 length: 15 residues. The germline V and J ends were trimmed by 4 bases and 12 bases, with 23 bases remaining between them. For the CDR3, the DNA is TGTGCCAGCAGCCCAGACATCGGGACCCTACTGGGGCAGTTCTTC. Its protein is CASSPDIGTLLGQFF.

The J gene is TRBJ1-1, the V gene TRBV27; D perhaps matches TRBD1 (5 bases). The CDR3 is 15 residues long. The germline V gene has CDR1 MNHEY and CDR2 SMNVEV (reference sequence). V lost 1 base, J lost 0 bases, and 9 bases lay in between. Here the CDR3 reads CASSLLGGVNTEAFF. The CDR3 coding sequence is TGTGCCAGCAGTTTATTGGGGGGAGTGAACACTGAAGCTTTCTTT.

The chain has TRBV5-1 and TRBJ2-7; 10 bases agree with TRBD2. Trimming took 4 bases from V and 3 from J; bases not matched to a gene: 7. This CDR3 contains 15 residues. The germline V gene encodes CDR1 SGHRS and CDR2 YFSETQ. CDR3 nucleotides: TGCGCCAGCAGCATCGGACTAGCGGTTTACTACGAGCAGTACTTC. Protein sequence: CASSIGLAVYYEQYF.

This chain uses TRBV5-4 with TRBJ2-1; D might be TRBD2 (6 bases). The CDR3 covers 15 residues. CDR1 SGHNT and CDR2 YYREEE come from the germline V gene (reference sequence). The ends were cut back, 0 bases at V and 5 bases at J, with 12 bases in the middle. The CDR3 spells CASSLELGTHNEQFF. The CDR3 nucleotides are TGTGCCAGCAGCTTGGAATTAGGGACTCACAATGAGCAGTTCTTC.

The chain couples TRBV6-5 to TRBJ2-7, with 9 bases fitting TRBD2. The CDR3 extends over 16 amino acids. Germline lookup yields CDR1 MNHEY and CDR2 SVGAGI. With V trimmed by 0 bases and J by 2 bases, 5 bases remained unmatched. The CDR3 DNA reads TGTGCCAGCAGTTACTCGGGTAGCGGGAGAGCCTACGAGCAGTACTTC. Its translation is CASSYSGSGRAYEQYF.

The rearrangement joins TRBV18 to TRBJ1-5, with TRBD1 identical over 7 bases. V was pared by 5 bases and J by 0 bases, with 4 bases of the junction left unmatched. The CDR3 runs to 15 residues. CDR1 is KGHSH, CDR2 LQKENI, per germline. The CDR3, as DNA: TGTGCCAGCTCAGCAGGGACAGTTAGCAATCAGCCCCAGCATTTT. The encoded protein is CASSAGTVSNQPQHF.

The genes are TRBV4-1 and TRBJ1-3; D not certain. V was clipped by 0 bases and J by 2 bases, with 8 bases between them. Germline CDR1 and CDR2: MGHRA and YSYEKL. The CDR3 is 15 amino acids. The CDR3 nucleotides read TGCGCCAGCAGCCAAGAAAAGAGGCCTGGAAACACCATATATTTT. Protein: CASSQEKRPGNTIYF.

In this sample, this clone turned up once. The rearrangement uses TRBV7-2 and TRBJ2-1; 10 nucleotides line up with TRBD2. V lost 6 bases to trimming and J lost 10 bases; unmatched junction nucleotides: 12. The CDR3 covers 15 residues. Germline assignment: CDR1 SGHTA and CDR2 FQGNSA. The CDR3 DNA sequence: TGTGCCAGCAGACTGACTAGCGGGCTTAAGAGCGAGCAGTTCTTC. Amino acids: CASRLTSGLKSEQFF.